One and the same sample provided the 32 T cell receptor beta chains below, sequenced in a study of spatial heterogeneity in lung cancer. Time point described: sample taken at primary tumor resection. The sequenced material consisted of unsorted whole RNA from tumor, nontumor lung or frozen PBMC. TCRdb processed the 5' RACE reads anew with MiXCR; each CDR3 protein has one entry. The table includes tens of thousands of distinct CDR3 sequences, approximately 12% detected once. Sequences were derived from PBMCs, sampled at surgery. The receptor set was obtained from a male donor with early-stage non-small cell lung cancer.

The J gene is TRBJ2-3, the V gene TRBV19; possibly TRBD1 for D (5 bases). V dropped 5 bases and J dropped 0 bases, with 21 bases sitting between them. The germline V gene has CDR1 LNHDA and CDR2 SQIVND (reference sequence). There are 18 residues in the CDR3. DNA of the CDR3: TGTGCCAGTAGTGGGTCGGTCCAGGGCACACCCAGCACAGATACGCAGTATTTT. This codes for CASSGSVQGTPSTDTQYF.

The chain is built from TRBV20-1 and TRBJ2-2, with unresolved D. The CDR3 sequence is 16 residues long. The V gene lost 1 base and the J gene lost 0 bases, with 12 bases spanning the gap. Germline V gene data show CDR1 as DFQATT and CDR2 as SNEGSKA (reference sequence). CDR3 in amino acids: CSARVWQVANTGELFF. CDR3 in DNA: TGCAGTGCTAGAGTGTGGCAGGTCGCGAACACCGGGGAGCTGTTTTTT.

This clonotype was recorded a few times. The V gene is TRBV5-1, the J gene TRBJ1-1; tentatively, D is TRBD1 (5 bases). CDR3 length: 13 amino acids. Germline-derived CDR1 and CDR2 are SGHRS and YFSETQ. Trimming cost V 8 bases and J 0 bases, with 11 bases left between them. The CDR3 spells CASGTAMNTEAFF. The CDR3 DNA sequence: TGCGCCAGTGGGACGGCCATGAACACTGAAGCTTTCTTT. The entire variable domain, with the rest obtained from reference TRBV5-1 and TRBJ1-1, is as follows: KAGVTQTPRYLIKTRGQQVTLSCSPISGHRSVSWYQQTPGQGLQFLFEYFSETQRNKGNFPGRFSGRQFSNSRSEMNVSTLELGDSALYLCASGTAMNTEAFFGQGTRLTVV.

This clonotype was counted only a few times. The chain recombines TRBV5-7 with TRBJ2-6; D gene unclear. TRBV5-7 is known as an ORF, though its function is uncertain. V was clipped by 4 bases and J by 4 bases, with 18 bases between them. This CDR3 has 17 residues. The CDR3 protein is CASSPPGRLNGANVLTF. As DNA, the CDR3 is TGTGCCAGCAGCCCCCCGGGCAGGCTGAACGGGGCCAACGTCCTGACTTTC.

This clonotype occurred many times. The rearrangement uses TRBV30 and TRBJ2-7; 9 nucleotides match TRBD1. Germline CDR1 and CDR2: GTSNPN and SVGIG (reference sequence). J gave up 7 bases and V 8 bases, and 9 bases lay outside the gene matches. The CDR3 loop spans 12 amino acids. Written as DNA, the CDR3 is TGTGCCGCGGGACAGGGTTTGTGGGAGCAGTACTTC. This encodes CAAGQGLWEQYF.

By share, this clonotype ranks as large (0.1 to 1%). The chain recombines TRBV9 with TRBJ1-2; unclear D gene. CDR1 is SGDLS and CDR2 is YYNGEE in the germline V gene. CDR3 length equals 17 residues. The V gene lost 3 bases and the J gene lost 6 bases, with 24 bases spanning the gap. CDR3 region: CASSGTPFISPGNGYTF. DNA for the CDR3: TGTGCCAGCAGCGGAACCCCTTTTATCAGCCCCGGGAATGGCTACACCTTC.

The rearrangement links TRBV30 to TRBJ1-5; D is possibly TRBD1 (6 bases). Germline V gene data show CDR1 as GTSNPN and CDR2 as SVGIG (reference sequence). Between the trimmed V and J ends, which lost 3 bases and 0 bases, there was a span of 9 bases. There are 14 residues in the CDR3. The CDR3 region is CAWSHRDSNQPQHF. Written as DNA, the CDR3 is TGTGCCTGGAGCCACAGGGATAGCAATCAGCCCCAGCATTTT. Filled out from reference TRBV30 and TRBJ1-5, the complete variable domain reads SQTIHQWPATLVQPVGSPLSLECTVEGTSNPNLYWYRQAAGRGLQLLFYSVGIGQISSEVPQNLSASRPQDRQFILSSKKLLLSDSGFYLCAWSHRDSNQPQHFGDGTRLSIL.

CDR3 coding DNA: TGCAGTGCTAGTAGCGGGGGAAATCAGCCCCAGCATTTT. Amino acids: CSASSGGNQPQHF. This rearrangement joins TRBV20-1 to TRBJ1-5; a possible D gene is TRBD1 (5 bases). CDR1 and CDR2 from the germline V gene are DFQATT and SNEGSKA (reference sequence). The CDR3 totals 13 residues. Trimming cost V 3 bases and J 4 bases, with 10 bases left between them.

The chain carries TRBV11-1 and TRBJ2-3; 10 bases agree with TRBD2. There are 16 residues in the CDR3. Germline CDR1 and CDR2: SGHAT and FQDESV (reference sequence). V gave up 4 bases and J gave up 1 base; unmatched junction bases: 5. CDR3 nucleotide sequence: TGTGCCAGCAGCTCCGGGCTAGCGGGAGGCACAGATACGCAGTATTTT. This sequence encodes CASSSGLAGGTDTQYF.

In its sample, this clonotype was seen a few times. V gene TRBV28 combines with J gene TRBJ2-7, with 7 bases lining up with TRBD1. After removal of 5 bases from V and 6 bases from J, the junction contained 10 bases not matched to a gene. This CDR3 is 14 amino acids long. Per the germline V gene, CDR1 is MDHEN and CDR2 is SYDVKM. The CDR3 sequence is CASSPTGQWPEQYF. The CDR3 DNA sequence: TGTGCCAGCAGTCCGACGGGACAGTGGCCCGAGCAGTACTTC.

This clonotype occurred many times. The rearrangement joins TRBV7-9 to TRBJ2-5, with TRBD1 as a possible D gene (6 bases). Looked up from germline, CDR1 is SEHNR and CDR2 is FQNEAQ (reference sequence). This CDR3 spans 14 amino acids. The ends were cut back, 3 bases at V and 1 base at J, with 9 bases in the middle. The CDR3 DNA is TGTGCCAGCAGCTTCACAGGGCCCCAAGAGACCCAGTACTTC. Translated, it gives CASSFTGPQETQYF. Together with reference TRBV7-9 and TRBJ2-5, the CDR3 gives the full variable domain: DTGVSQNPRHKITKRGQNVTFRCDPISEHNRLYWYRQTLGQGPEFLTYFQNEAQLEKSRLLSDRFSAERPKGSFSTLEIQRTEQGDSAMYLCASSFTGPQETQYFGPGTRLLVL.

The V and J genes are TRBV5-4 and TRBJ1-5; D remains ambiguous. Trimming removed 0 bases at V and 6 bases at J, with 4 bases between. Germline V gene lookup returns CDR1 SGHNT and CDR2 YYREEE (reference sequence). The CDR3 totals 12 residues. In nucleotides, the CDR3 is TGTGCCAGCAGCTTGGATTTTCAGCCCCAGCATTTT. It encodes CASSLDFQPQHF.

There are many counts of this clonotype. J is TRBJ2-3 and V is TRBV7-2; TRBD2 is a possible D gene (6 bases). With 4 bases removed from V and 2 bases from J, the gap between germline ends came to 13 bases. Germline CDR1 is SGHTA and CDR2 is FQGNSA. CDR3 length equals 15 residues. The CDR3 protein is CASSSFGGITDTQYF. In nucleotides, the CDR3 is TGTGCCAGCAGCTCATTCGGCGGGATCACAGATACGCAGTATTTT.

V gene TRBV9 combines with J gene TRBJ1-6; D not certain. Germline CDR1 is SGDLS and CDR2 is YYNGEE. This CDR3 is built from 15 residues. Trimming took off 4 bases at V and 6 bases at J, with 14 bases between the two ends. In DNA form, the CDR3 reads TGTGCCAGCAGCAATCGGTTAGGAGGTAATTCACCCCTCCACTTT. Translation gives CASSNRLGGNSPLHF.

This clonotype was counted at least ten times. The rearrangement uses TRBV27 and TRBJ2-7, with 10 positions matching TRBD1. The CDR3 has 14 amino acids. Germline CDR1 MNHEY, CDR2 SMNVEV (reference sequence). With V trimmed by 5 bases and J by 5 bases, 6 bases remained unmatched. CDR3 residues: CASSPRQGADEQYF. CDR3 nucleotide sequence: TGTGCCAGCAGTCCTCGACAGGGGGCCGACGAGCAGTACTTC.

This clonotype was seen many times. The gene calls are TRBV29-1 and TRBJ1-1; unclear D gene. V was trimmed by 6 bases and J by 4 bases, leaving 18 bases between them. CDR3 length: 14 amino acids. Germline lookup yields CDR1 SQVTM and CDR2 ANQGSEA. CDR3 in DNA: TGCAGCGTCATAATGGCCATTCGGGGCACTGAAGCTTTCTTT. Protein product: CSVIMAIRGTEAFF.

In its sample, this clonotype was seen a few times. This rearrangement joins TRBV6-2 or TRBV6-3 to TRBJ1-1, with D hard to call. V was cut by 4 bases and J by 5 bases, with 14 bases left in between. Germline-derived CDR1 and CDR2 are MNHEY and SVGEGT. The CDR3 loop spans 14 amino acids. The CDR3 region has the DNA TGTGCCAGCAGTTTCAGTCAGGCGCGGACTGAAGCTTTCTTT. It codes for CASSFSQARTEAFF.

As regards this clonotype: The CDR3 end shows no conserved phenylalanine or tryptophan, and so a read error is likely. The limits of the CDR3 on the DNA are not certain, so only TCRdb's listed CDR3 is given. The genes are TRBV10-3 and TRBJ2-7; the D call TRBD2 from the table was never checked on the DNA. A total of 10 residues make up the CDR3, ends included. Germline CDR1 reads ENHRY; CDR2 reads SYGVKD. The CDR3 reads CAIKWARWGQ.

This clonotype was seen many times. The V and J genes are TRBV2 and TRBJ1-3, with a weak D call TRBD1 (6 bases). The germline V gene has CDR1 SNHLY and CDR2 FYNNEI. CDR3 length: 14 residues. Trimming removed 6 bases at V and 1 base at J, with 10 bases between. CDR3 sequence (DNA): TGTGCCAGCAGAACAGGGATTTCTGGAAACACCATATATTTT. Encoded protein: CASRTGISGNTIYF.

This clonotype was seen a handful of times. The chain carries TRBV7-2 and TRBJ2-1, with no clear D. This CDR3 is built from 13 residues. The V gene's germline CDR1 is SGHTA and CDR2 FQGNSA. V dropped 4 bases and J dropped 5 bases, with 9 bases sitting between them. The CDR3 here is CASSSSIDNEQFF. CDR3 DNA sequence: TGTGCCAGCAGCTCTTCGATAGACAATGAGCAGTTCTTC. Supplemented by reference TRBV7-2 and TRBJ2-1, the full variable domain reads GAGVSQSPSNKVTEKGKDVELRCDPISGHTALYWYRQSLGQGLEFLIYFQGNSAPDKSGLPSDRFSAERTGGSVSTLTIQRTQQEDSAVYLCASSSSIDNEQFFGPGTRLTVL.

This clonotype has just a few counts. V is TRBV28 and J is TRBJ2-1; the D is unclear. Per germline, CDR1 MDHEN and CDR2 SYDVKM. V lost 5 bases and J lost 1, with 9 bases in between. The CDR3 extends over 14 amino acids. CDR3 in DNA: TGTGCCAGCAGTCCGACGGGTTCCTACAATGAGCAGTTCTTC. Protein: CASSPTGSYNEQFF.

V is TRBV7-2 and J is TRBJ2-7; the D is unclear. Trimming shortened V by 1 base and J by 2 bases, and 12 bases separated the two germline ends. In germline, CDR1 is SGHTA, CDR2 FQGNSA. The CDR3 sequence is 15 residues long. The CDR3 spells CASSLGSTPAYEQYF. Written as DNA, the CDR3 is TGTGCCAGCAGCTTAGGTAGCACCCCCGCCTACGAGCAGTACTTC.

There are many counts of this clonotype. This chain links TRBV4-1 with TRBJ2-5; 8 bases map to TRBD1. Germline values: CDR1 MGHRA, CDR2 YSYEKL. Trimming removed 4 bases from V and 5 bases from J; junction bases left unmatched: 9. The CDR3 totals 15 residues. The DNA for the CDR3 is TGCGCCAGCAGCCGAGGGACAGGTGGGTCGGAGACCCAGTACTTC. The encoded protein is CASSRGTGGSETQYF.

This clonotype was detected a few times. The chain uses TRBV21-1 and TRBJ2-5; the table's D call, TRBD2, was not checked against the DNA. TRBV21-1 represents a pseudogene. The CDR3 spans 19 residues. CDR3 sequence reads: CASSPRQSPGLAGQETQYF. The DNA of the CDR3 is TGTGCCAGCAGCCCCCGACAGTCCCCGGGACTAGCGGGCCAAGAGACCCAGTACTTC.

This clonotype showed up many times. The V and J genes are TRBV5-5 and TRBJ2-1; 9 bases fit TRBD1. The CDR3 contains 17 residues. Germline loops: CDR1 SGHKS, CDR2 YYEKEE (reference sequence). V dropped 0 bases and J dropped 9; count of bases not matched to a gene: 13. The CDR3 coding sequence is TGTGCCAGCAGCTTGGAATCCGCCGGGACAGGGATCGGTGAGCAGTTCTTC. It codes for CASSLESAGTGIGEQFF.

In nucleotides, the CDR3 is TGCGCCAGCAGCTTCAACGGGGGGAGGCAGACCCAGTACTTC. It encodes CASSFNGGRQTQYF. The chain uses TRBV5-1 and TRBJ2-5; 7 bases map to TRBD2. CDR1 and CDR2 (germline): SGHRS, YFSETQ. With 2 bases clipped from V and 6 bases from J, the junction kept 7 bases outside the gene matches. This CDR3 has 14 amino acids. Filled out from reference TRBV5-1 and TRBJ2-5, the complete variable domain reads KAGVTQTPRYLIKTRGQQVTLSCSPISGHRSVSWYQQTPGQGLQFLFEYFSETQRNKGNFPGRFSGRQFSNSRSEMNVSTLELGDSALYLCASSFNGGRQTQYFGPGTRLLVL.

This clonotype was observed a few times. This chain links TRBV27 with TRBJ2-3; 8 bases are a match to TRBD2. V lost 5 bases to trimming and J lost 8 bases; unmatched junction nucleotides: 12. CDR3 length: 15 amino acids. Looked up from germline, CDR1 is MNHEY and CDR2 is SMNVEV (reference sequence). In DNA, the CDR3 is TGTGCCAGCAGTGTCACCGGGACTAGGCCGGGTACGCAGTATTTT. The encoded protein is CASSVTGTRPGTQYF.

This clonotype appeared many times. The chain combines TRBV6-5 with TRBJ1-1; no definite D call. Germline CDR1 reads MNHEY; CDR2 reads SVGAGI. The CDR3 spans 11 residues. The V end was cut by 2 bases, the J end by 8 bases, with 6 bases between. CDR3: CASSYAGEAFF. CDR3 DNA: TGTGCCAGCAGTTACGCCGGCGAAGCTTTCTTT.

The chain uses TRBV12-3 or TRBV12-4 and TRBJ2-1; D is perhaps TRBD2 (5 bases). The CDR3 runs 13 residues. V was cut by 8 bases and J by 5 bases, with 13 bases left in between. This CDR3 reads CASQGLPHNEQFF. The CDR3 nucleotides are TGTGCCAGCCAAGGACTCCCACACAATGAGCAGTTCTTC.

The chain employs TRBV9 and TRBJ2-7, with TRBD1 matching 7 bases. Trimming removed 7 bases from V and 3 bases from J; junction bases left unmatched: 10. Germline loops: CDR1 SGDLS, CDR2 YYNGEE. The CDR3 is 14 amino acids. The CDR3 sequence: CASARDSSFYEQYF. The CDR3 bases are TGTGCCAGCGCCCGGGACAGTAGTTTCTACGAGCAGTACTTC. The whole variable domain, remainder taken from reference TRBV9 and TRBJ2-7, is DSGVTQTPKHLITATGQRVTLRCSPRSGDLSVYWYQQSLDQGLQFLIQYYNGEERAKGNILERFSAQQFPDLHSELNLSSLELGDSALYFCASARDSSFYEQYFGPGTRLTVT.

This clonotype was picked up many times. The CDR3 is CASSQTGELFF. CDR3 DNA sequence: TGTGCCAGCAGTCAAACCGGGGAGCTGTTTTTT. The chain recombines TRBV3-1 with TRBJ2-2, with D unresolved. Germline loops: CDR1 LGHDT, CDR2 YNNKEL (reference sequence). The CDR3 runs to 11 residues. V shed 6 bases and J shed 5 bases, with 4 bases lying between them. The full variable domain, with the rest looked up from reference TRBV3-1 and TRBJ2-2, is DTAVSQTPKYLVTQMGNDKSIKCEQNLGHDTMYWYKQDSKKFLKIMFSYNNKELIINETVPNRFSPKSPDKAHLNLHINSLELGDSAVYFCASSQTGELFFGEGSRLTVL.

The chain uses TRBV28 and TRBJ2-3, with 8 bases identical to TRBD1. The ends lost 6 bases at V and 1 base at J; junction bases unmatched: 3. Germline CDR1 reads MDHEN; CDR2 reads SYDVKM. The CDR3 has 14 residues. This CDR3 is CASRTTGGTDTQYF. Here the CDR3 DNA reads TGTGCCAGCAGGACGACAGGGGGCACAGATACGCAGTATTTT.